This is a list of T cell receptor beta chains from one sample in a study of long-term antiretroviral therapy in people with HIV. Here immunoSEQ multiplex PCR was the method, and the copy in TCRdb shows in-frame clones only, minus some. Here the sample spans some 13,000 clones, around 73% being singletons. Sequencing was performed on unsorted PBMCs, taken 1.3 years after starting antiretroviral therapy. The receptor set was obtained from a young woman with HIV. Both conserved end residues are part of each CDR3. D genes are given only for firm matches. Clone size is shown for a subset of rows, as once, few, many or a class of expanded clone.

clone_size j_call d_call v_call cdr3_nt cdr3_aa
NA TRBJ1-4 TRBD1 TRBV9 TGTGCCAGCAGCGTAGAACGTGGACAGGGGGAAAAACTGTTTTTT CASSVERGQGEKLFF
NA TRBJ2-1 TRBD1 TRBV11-3 TGTGCCAGCAGCCGACAGGGGGCCTACAATGAGCAGTTCTTC CASSRQGAYNEQFF
NA TRBJ2-1 NA TRBV29-1 TGCAGCGTTGAAACCGGAAACTACAATGAGCAGTTCTTC CSVETGNYNEQFF
NA TRBJ2-7 NA TRBV27 TGTGCCATTTCGAAATCGGGACAACCCTACGAGCAGTACTTC CAISKSGQPYEQYF
once TRBJ2-6 NA TRBV2 TGTGCCAGCAGTTTCTACACCTCTGGGGCCAACGTCCTGACTTTC CASSFYTSGANVLTF
NA TRBJ2-7 NA TRBV6-6 TGTGCCAGCAGTTACTCACTAGCTTCCTACGAGCAGTACTTC CASSYSLASYEQYF
NA TRBJ1-2 TRBD1 TRBV28 TGTGCCAGCAGACCAATGACAGGGGACTATGGCTACACCTTC CASRPMTGDYGYTF
NA TRBJ2-5 NA TRBV30 TGTGCCTGGAGTCCTCAGACCACAGAGACCCAGTACTTC CAWSPQTTETQYF
NA TRBJ2-5 TRBD2 TRBV25-1 TGTGCCAGCAGTGCAGCGGGGGGGATGGAGACCCAGTACTTC CASSAAGGMETQYF
few TRBJ1-5 NA TRBV2 TGTGCCAGCAGTGAAAGTTGGGGGAATCAGCCCCAGCATTTT CASSESWGNQPQHF
NA TRBJ2-4 NA TRBV6-1 TGTGCCAGCAGTGACGGACCGAACATTCAGTACTTC CASSDGPNIQYF
NA TRBJ1-4 NA TRBV5-1 TGCGCCAGCAGCTCTGCCGGGCCTCCTAATGAAAAACTGTTTTTT CASSSAGPPNEKLFF
NA TRBJ2-2 NA TRBV2 TGTGCCAGCAGTATCGGGACACCCGGGGAGCTGTTTTTT CASSIGTPGELFF
NA TRBJ2-2 NA TRBV29-1 TGCAGCGTTGAAGAGGGGGGGGCTCGGGAGCTGTTTTTT CSVEEGGARELFF
NA TRBJ2-5 NA TRBV7-2 TGTGCCAGCAGCTTAGGACAGGAAGGCGAGACCCAGTACTTC CASSLGQEGETQYF
NA TRBJ1-1 NA TRBV27 TGTGCCAGCAGTTTATTAGGCAGAGAAGCTTTCTTT CASSLLGREAFF
few TRBJ1-5 NA TRBV4-3 TGCGCCAGCAGCCAGACCCGTGGACAGCCCCAGCATTTT CASSQTRGQPQHF
NA TRBJ2-1 NA TRBV27 TGTGCCAGCAGCTCAGGGGTCCATGAGCAGTTCTTC CASSSGVHEQFF
NA TRBJ2-7 NA TRBV7-9 TGTGCCAGCAGCTTAACGGGGTTCTCCTACGAGCAGTACTTC CASSLTGFSYEQYF
few TRBJ1-2 NA TRBV5-1 TGCGCCAGCAGCTTGAGTGGGGGTCCTAACTATGGCTACACCTTC CASSLSGGPNYGYTF
NA TRBJ1-5 NA TRBV5-6 TGTGCCAGCAGCTTGGAGGGTTTCGGACAGCCCCAGCATTTT CASSLEGFGQPQHF
NA TRBJ1-4 NA TRBV6-5 TGTGCCAGCAGTTACGGGATCCTGGGGGAAAAACTGTTTTTT CASSYGILGEKLFF
NA TRBJ1-5 TRBD1 TRBV30 TGTGCCTGGGGCGAGGGACAGGTTAATCAGCCCCAGCATTTT CAWGEGQVNQPQHF
NA TRBJ1-1 NA TRBV7-9 TGTGCCAGCAGCTTAGCAGGGGGGGGAAGCACTGAAGCTTTCTTT CASSLAGGGSTEAFF
NA TRBJ1-4 NA TRBV2 TGTGCCAGCAGAAGAAGACTACAGGGAGAACATTATGAAAAACTGTTTTTT CASRRRLQGEHYEKLFF
NA TRBJ1-4 NA TRBV29-1 TGCAGCGCAGAGACAGGCGACGAAAAACTGTTTTTT CSAETGDEKLFF
NA TRBJ2-7 NA TRBV1 TGCACCAGCAGCCGACCCCAGACTAGCGGGAGAGCCCCCTACGAGCAGTACTTC CTSSRPQTSGRAPYEQYF
NA TRBJ2-5 NA TRBV11-2 TGTGCCAGCAGCTGGTGGACGGGAGAGACCCAGTACTTC CASSWWTGETQYF
NA TRBJ2-1 NA TRBV13 TGTGCCAGCGGGAGAAATGAGCAGTTCTTC CASGRNEQFF
few TRBJ1-2 NA TRBV6-1 TGTGCCAGCAGTGATCCCTCCCGGAGAGTTGATGGAGGCTACACCTTC CASSDPSRRVDGGYTF
few TRBJ1-2 NA TRBV2 TGTGCCAGCAGCCGGGAGGTTGCAGGGGCCTATGGCTACACCTTC CASSREVAGAYGYTF
NA TRBJ1-3 NA TRBV27 TGTGCCAGCAGCACCGGGGTGGACTCTGGAAACACCATATATTTT CASSTGVDSGNTIYF
NA TRBJ2-5 TRBD1 TRBV6-1 TGTGCCAGCAGTGAAGTTATTGGGACAGGGTCAGAGACCCAGTACTTC CASSEVIGTGSETQYF
few TRBJ2-2 NA TRBV6-5 TGTGCCAGCAGTTCGGACAGGAACACCGGGGAGCTGTTTTTT CASSSDRNTGELFF
NA TRBJ1-5 NA TRBV19 TGTGCCAGTAGTATGTACGGCAGGGGAAGTTTGTACAGGGGCAATCAGCCCCAGCATTTT CASSMYGRGSLYRGNQPQHF
NA TRBJ1-2 TRBD1 TRBV9 TGTGCCAGCGGGGGACAGGATAAATATGGCTACACCTTC CASGGQDKYGYTF
NA TRBJ2-5 NA TRBV6-1 TGTGCCAGCAGTGAAGCGCCCAGGGAAGAGACCCAGTACTTC CASSEAPREETQYF
NA TRBJ1-2 NA TRBV28 TGTGCCAGCAGCTATGGGGGCAGGGTGACTTATGGCTACACCTTC CASSYGGRVTYGYTF
NA TRBJ1-5 NA TRBV25-1 TGTGCCAGCAGTGAACAGGGCTATAGCAATCAGCCCCAGCATTTT CASSEQGYSNQPQHF
NA TRBJ2-5 TRBD2 TRBV6-5 TGTGCCAGCGGTTATACCAGCGGGGGGGATCAAGAGACCCAGTACTTC CASGYTSGGDQETQYF
NA TRBJ1-2 NA TRBV27 TGTGCCAGCAGTTTATCGAGAGGGGAACGGCTTGGGGGCTACACCTTC CASSLSRGERLGGYTF
NA TRBJ1-4 NA TRBV7-2 TGTGCCAGCAGCCGCTCCGGGACAACTAATGAAAAACTGTTTTTT CASSRSGTTNEKLFF
NA TRBJ2-3 TRBD1 TRBV10-3 TGTGCCATCAGGACCCCGGGACAGGGAGTGTATACGCAGTATTTT CAIRTPGQGVYTQYF